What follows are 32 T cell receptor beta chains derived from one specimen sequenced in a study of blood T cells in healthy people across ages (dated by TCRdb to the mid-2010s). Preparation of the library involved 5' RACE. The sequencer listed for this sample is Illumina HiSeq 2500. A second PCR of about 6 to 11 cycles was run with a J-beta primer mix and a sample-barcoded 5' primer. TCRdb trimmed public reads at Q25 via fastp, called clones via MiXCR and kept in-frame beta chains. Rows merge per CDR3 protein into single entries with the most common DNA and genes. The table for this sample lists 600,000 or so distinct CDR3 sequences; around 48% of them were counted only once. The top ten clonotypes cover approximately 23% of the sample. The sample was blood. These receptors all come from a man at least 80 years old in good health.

In DNA form, the CDR3 reads TGTGCCAGCAGCTTAGAGGGCTGGGGAAGTCAGCCCCAGCATTTT. Protein product: CASSLEGWGSQPQHF. V gene TRBV7-2 combines with J gene TRBJ1-5; no definite D call. This CDR3 region has 15 residues. Germline CDR1 SGHTA, CDR2 FQGNSA. Trimming stripped 1 base from V and 6 bases from J, with 13 bases between.

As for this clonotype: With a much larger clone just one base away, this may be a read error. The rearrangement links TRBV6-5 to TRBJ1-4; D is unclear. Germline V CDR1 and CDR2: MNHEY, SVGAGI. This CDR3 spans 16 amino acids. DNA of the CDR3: TGTGCCAGCAGTTCCCGCATGTTATATGGAAATGAAAAACCGTTTTTT. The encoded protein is CASSSRMLYGNEKPFF.

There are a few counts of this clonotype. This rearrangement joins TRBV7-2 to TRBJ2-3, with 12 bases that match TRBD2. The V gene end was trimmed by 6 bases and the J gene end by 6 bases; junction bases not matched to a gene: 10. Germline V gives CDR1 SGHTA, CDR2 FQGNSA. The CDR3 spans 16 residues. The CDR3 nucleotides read TGTGCCAGCAGTCGAAGGACTAGCGGGGCTGGGGATACGCAGTATTTT. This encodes CASSRRTSGAGDTQYF.

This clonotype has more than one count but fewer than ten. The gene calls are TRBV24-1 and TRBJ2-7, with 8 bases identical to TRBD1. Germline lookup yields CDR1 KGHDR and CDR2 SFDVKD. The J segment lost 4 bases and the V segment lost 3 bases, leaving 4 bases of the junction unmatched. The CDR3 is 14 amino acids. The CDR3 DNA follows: TGTGCCACCAGTGATAGCCGGACAGGGTACGAGCAGTACTTC. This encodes CATSDSRTGYEQYF.

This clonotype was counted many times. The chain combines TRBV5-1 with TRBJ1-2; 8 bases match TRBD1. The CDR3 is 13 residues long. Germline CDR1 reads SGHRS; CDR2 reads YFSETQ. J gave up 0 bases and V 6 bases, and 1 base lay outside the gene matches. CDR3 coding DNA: TGCGCCAGCACGACAGGGGCTAACTATGGCTACACCTTC. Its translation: CASTTGANYGYTF.

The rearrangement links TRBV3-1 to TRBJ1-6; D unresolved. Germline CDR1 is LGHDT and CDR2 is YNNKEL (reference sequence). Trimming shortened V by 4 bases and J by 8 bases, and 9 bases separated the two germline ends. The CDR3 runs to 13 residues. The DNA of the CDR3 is TGTGCCAGCAGCCCCCGGGTTGATTCACCCCTCCACTTT. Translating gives CASSPRVDSPLHF.

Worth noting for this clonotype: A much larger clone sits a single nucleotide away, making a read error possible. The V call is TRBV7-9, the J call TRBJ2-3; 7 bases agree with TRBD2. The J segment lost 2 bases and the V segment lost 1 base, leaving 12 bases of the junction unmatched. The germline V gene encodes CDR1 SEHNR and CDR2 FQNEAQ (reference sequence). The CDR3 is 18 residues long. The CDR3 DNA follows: TGTGCCAGCAGCTTAGGGCTCCTAGCGGAGGGGATCACAGATACGCAGTATTTT. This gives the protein CASSLGLLAEGITDTQYF.

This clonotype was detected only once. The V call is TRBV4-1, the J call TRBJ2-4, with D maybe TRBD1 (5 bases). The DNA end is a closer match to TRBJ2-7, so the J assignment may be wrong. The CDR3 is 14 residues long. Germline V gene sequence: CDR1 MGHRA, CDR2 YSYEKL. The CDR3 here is CASSQSQGYYEQYF. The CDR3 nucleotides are TGCGCCAGCAGCCAGAGTCAGGGTTACTACGAGCAGTACTTC.

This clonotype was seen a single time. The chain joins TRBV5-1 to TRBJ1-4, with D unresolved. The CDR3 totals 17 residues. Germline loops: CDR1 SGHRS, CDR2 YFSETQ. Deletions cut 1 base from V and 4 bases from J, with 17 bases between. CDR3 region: CASSLRIQGGGNEKLFF. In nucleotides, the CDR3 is TGCGCCAGCAGCTTGAGGATTCAAGGAGGTGGTAATGAAAAACTGTTTTTT. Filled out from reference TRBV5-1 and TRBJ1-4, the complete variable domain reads KAGVTQTPRYLIKTRGQQVTLSCSPISGHRSVSWYQQTPGQGLQFLFEYFSETQRNKGNFPGRFSGRQFSNSRSEMNVSTLELGDSALYLCASSLRIQGGGNEKLFFGSGTQLSVL.

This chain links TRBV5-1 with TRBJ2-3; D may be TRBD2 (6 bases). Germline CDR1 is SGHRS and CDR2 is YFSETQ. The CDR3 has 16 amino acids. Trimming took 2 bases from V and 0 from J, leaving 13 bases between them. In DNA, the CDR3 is TGCGCCAGCAGCTTCGATCGCGGGGCTAGCACAGATACGCAGTATTTT. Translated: CASSFDRGASTDTQYF.

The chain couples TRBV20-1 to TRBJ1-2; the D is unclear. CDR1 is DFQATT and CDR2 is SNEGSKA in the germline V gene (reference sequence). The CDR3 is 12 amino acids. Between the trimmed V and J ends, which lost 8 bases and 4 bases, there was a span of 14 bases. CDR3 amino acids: CSLRGRAYGYTF. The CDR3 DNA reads TGCAGTTTACGAGGGAGGGCCTATGGCTACACCTTC.

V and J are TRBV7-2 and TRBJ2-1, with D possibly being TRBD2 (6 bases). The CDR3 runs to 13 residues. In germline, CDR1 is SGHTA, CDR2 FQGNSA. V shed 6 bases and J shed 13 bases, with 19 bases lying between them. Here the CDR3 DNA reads TGTGCCAGCAGGCGGACTATTCGAGAGACCCAGTTCTTC. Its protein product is CASRRTIRETQFF. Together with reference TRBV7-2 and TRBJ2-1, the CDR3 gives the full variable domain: GAGVSQSPSNKVTEKGKDVELRCDPISGHTALYWYRQSLGQGLEFLIYFQGNSAPDKSGLPSDRFSAERTGGSVSTLTIQRTQQEDSAVYLCASRRTIRETQFFGPGTRLTVL.

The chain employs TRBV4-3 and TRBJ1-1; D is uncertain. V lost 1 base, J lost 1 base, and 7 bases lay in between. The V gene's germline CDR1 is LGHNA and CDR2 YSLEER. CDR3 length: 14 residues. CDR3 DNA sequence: TGCGCCAGCAGCCAAGCGATAGGGAACACTGAAGCTTTCTTT. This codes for CASSQAIGNTEAFF.

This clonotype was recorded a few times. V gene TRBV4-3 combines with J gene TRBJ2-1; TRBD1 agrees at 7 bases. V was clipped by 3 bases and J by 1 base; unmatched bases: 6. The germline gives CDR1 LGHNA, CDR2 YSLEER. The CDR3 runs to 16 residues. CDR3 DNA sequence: TGCGCCAGCAGCCAGAGGGAGACAGGGTCCTACAATGAGCAGTTCTTC. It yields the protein CASSQRETGSYNEQFF.

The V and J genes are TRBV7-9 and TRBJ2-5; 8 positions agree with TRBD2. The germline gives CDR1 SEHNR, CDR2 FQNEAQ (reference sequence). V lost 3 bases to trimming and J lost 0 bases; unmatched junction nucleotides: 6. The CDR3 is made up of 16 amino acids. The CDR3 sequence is CASSFQRGRYQETQYF. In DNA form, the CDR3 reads TGTGCCAGCAGCTTCCAGCGGGGGAGGTACCAAGAGACCCAGTACTTC.

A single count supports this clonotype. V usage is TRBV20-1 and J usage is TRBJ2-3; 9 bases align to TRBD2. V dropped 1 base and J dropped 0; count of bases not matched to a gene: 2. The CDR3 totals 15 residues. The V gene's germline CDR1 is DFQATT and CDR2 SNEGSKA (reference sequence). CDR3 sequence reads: CSARVSGRSTDTQYF. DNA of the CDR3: TGCAGTGCTAGAGTTAGCGGGAGAAGCACAGATACGCAGTATTTT.

The CDR3 bases are TGTGCCAGCAGCCCCGACTTTCCAAAGAACACCGGGGAGCTGTTTTTT. Amino acid sequence: CASSPDFPKNTGELFF. The V call is TRBV12-3 or TRBV12-4, the J call TRBJ2-2; D gene ambiguous. There are 16 residues in the CDR3. V was shortened by 6 bases and J by 1 base, with 15 bases between the two germline ends.

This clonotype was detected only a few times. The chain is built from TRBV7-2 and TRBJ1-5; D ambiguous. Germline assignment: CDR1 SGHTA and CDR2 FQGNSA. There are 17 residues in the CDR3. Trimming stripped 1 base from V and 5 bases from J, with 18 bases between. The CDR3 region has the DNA TGTGCCAGCAGCTTAGACGAGGCCAGGCGAGGGTATCAGCCCCAGCATTTT. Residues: CASSLDEARRGYQPQHF.

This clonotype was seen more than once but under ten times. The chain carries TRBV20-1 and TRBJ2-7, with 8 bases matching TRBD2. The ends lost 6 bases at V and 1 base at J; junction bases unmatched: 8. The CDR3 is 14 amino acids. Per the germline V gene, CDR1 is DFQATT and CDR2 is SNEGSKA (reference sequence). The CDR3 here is CSAQVGGRSYEQYF. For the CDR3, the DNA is TGCAGTGCCCAGGTTGGCGGGAGGTCCTACGAGCAGTACTTC.

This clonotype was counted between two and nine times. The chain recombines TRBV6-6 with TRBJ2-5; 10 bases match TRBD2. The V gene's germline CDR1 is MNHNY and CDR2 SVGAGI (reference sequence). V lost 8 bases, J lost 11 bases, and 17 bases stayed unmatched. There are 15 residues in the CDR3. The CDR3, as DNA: TGTGCCAGCCGCCAATCTAGCGGGGGATACAATGAGCAGTACTTC. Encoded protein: CASRQSSGGYNEQYF.

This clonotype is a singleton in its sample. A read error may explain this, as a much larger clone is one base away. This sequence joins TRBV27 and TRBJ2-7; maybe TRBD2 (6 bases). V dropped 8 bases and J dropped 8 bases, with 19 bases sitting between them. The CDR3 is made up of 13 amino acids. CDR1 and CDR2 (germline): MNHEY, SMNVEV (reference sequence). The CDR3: CASGRNPVYKQYF. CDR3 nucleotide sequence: TGTGCCAGCGGGAGGAACCCCGTTTACAAGCAGTACTTC.

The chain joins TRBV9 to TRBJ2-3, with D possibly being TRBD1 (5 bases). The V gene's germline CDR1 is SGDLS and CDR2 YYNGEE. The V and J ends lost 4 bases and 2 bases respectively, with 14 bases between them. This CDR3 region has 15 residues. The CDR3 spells CASSPPGATTDTQYF. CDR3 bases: TGTGCCAGCAGCCCGCCTGGGGCGACCACAGATACGCAGTATTTT.

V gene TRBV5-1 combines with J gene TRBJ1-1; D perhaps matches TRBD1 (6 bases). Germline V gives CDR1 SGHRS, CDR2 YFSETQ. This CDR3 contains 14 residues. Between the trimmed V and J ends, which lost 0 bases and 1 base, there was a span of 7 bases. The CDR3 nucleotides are TGCGCCAGCAGCTTGGTGGGGGCGAACACTGAAGCTTTCTTT. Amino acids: CASSLVGANTEAFF. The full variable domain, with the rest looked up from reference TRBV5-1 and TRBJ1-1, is KAGVTQTPRYLIKTRGQQVTLSCSPISGHRSVSWYQQTPGQGLQFLFEYFSETQRNKGNFPGRFSGRQFSNSRSEMNVSTLELGDSALYLCASSLVGANTEAFFGQGTRLTVV.

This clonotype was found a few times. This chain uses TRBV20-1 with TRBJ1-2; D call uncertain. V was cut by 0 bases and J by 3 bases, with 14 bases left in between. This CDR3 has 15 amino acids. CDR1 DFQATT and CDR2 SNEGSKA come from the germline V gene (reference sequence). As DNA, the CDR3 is TGCAGTGCTAGAGATCTAGGAGGGCCCCACTATGGCTACACCTTC. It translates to CSARDLGGPHYGYTF.

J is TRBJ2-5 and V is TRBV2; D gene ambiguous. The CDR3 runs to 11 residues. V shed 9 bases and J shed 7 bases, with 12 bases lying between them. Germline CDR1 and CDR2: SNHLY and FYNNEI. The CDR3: CASTLERTQYF. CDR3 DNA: TGTGCCAGTACCCTGGAGCGGACCCAGTACTTC.

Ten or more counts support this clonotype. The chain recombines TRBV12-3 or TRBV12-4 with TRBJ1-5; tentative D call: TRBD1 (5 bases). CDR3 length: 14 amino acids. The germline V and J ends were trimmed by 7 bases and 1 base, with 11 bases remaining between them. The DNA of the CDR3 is TGTGCCAGCACCGAGACAGTGAGCAATCAGCCCCAGCATTTT. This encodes CASTETVSNQPQHF.

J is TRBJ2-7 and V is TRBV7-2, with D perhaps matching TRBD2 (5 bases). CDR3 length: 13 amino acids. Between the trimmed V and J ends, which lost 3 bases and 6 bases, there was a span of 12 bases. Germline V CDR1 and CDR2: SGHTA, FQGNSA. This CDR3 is CASSFSEGSEQYF. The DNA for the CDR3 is TGTGCCAGCAGCTTTTCAGAGGGAAGCGAGCAGTACTTC.

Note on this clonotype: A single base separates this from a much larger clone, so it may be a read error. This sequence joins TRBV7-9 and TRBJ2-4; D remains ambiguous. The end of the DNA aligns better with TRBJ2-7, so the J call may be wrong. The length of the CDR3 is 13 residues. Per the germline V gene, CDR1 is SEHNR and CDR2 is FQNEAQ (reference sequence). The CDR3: CASSSLWNSEQYF. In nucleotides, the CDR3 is TGTGCCAGCAGCTCGTTGTGGAACTCCGAGCAGTACTTC.

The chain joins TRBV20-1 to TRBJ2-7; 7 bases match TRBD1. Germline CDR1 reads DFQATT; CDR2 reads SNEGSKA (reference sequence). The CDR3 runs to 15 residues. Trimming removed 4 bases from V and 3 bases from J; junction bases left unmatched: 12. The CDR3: CSAKPYQGVDYEQYF. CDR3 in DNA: TGCAGTGCTAAGCCTTATCAGGGGGTGGACTACGAGCAGTACTTC.

CDR3 loop: CASSVDPGLTLGEQYF. CDR3 DNA: TGTGCCAGCAGCGTAGACCCGGGACTAACCCTAGGCGAGCAGTACTTC. The chain links TRBV9 to TRBJ2-4; 7 bases match TRBD2. The J call is in doubt because the DNA end fits TRBJ2-7 better. This CDR3 has 16 residues. Germline CDR1 reads SGDLS; CDR2 reads YYNGEE.

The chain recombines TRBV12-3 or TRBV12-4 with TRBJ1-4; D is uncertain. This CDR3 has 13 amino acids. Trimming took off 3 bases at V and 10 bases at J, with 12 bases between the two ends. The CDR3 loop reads CASSFSGDGKLFF. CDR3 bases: TGTGCCAGCAGTTTCTCCGGGGATGGAAAACTGTTTTTT.

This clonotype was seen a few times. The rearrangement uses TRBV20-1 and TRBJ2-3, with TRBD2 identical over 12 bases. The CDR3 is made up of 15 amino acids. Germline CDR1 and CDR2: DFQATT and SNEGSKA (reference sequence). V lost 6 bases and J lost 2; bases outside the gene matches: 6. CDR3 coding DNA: TGCAGTGCCCACTGGACTAGCGGGAACACAGATACGCAGTATTTT. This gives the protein CSAHWTSGNTDTQYF.